The 21 T cell receptor beta chains below come from one sample, sequenced in a study of blood T cell repertoires in COVID-19. TCRdb keeps only in-frame clones here, not all; method: immunoSEQ multiplex PCR. The table has about 140,000 clones, around 83% seen once; the top ten hold over 8%. Sequencing input: peripheral blood. The receptor set was obtained from a woman aged 60 to 75 with acute or convalescent COVID-19.

V is TRBV11-3 and J is TRBJ2-1; no clear D. This CDR3 spans 15 amino acids. Germline CDR1 is SGHNT and CDR2 is YENEEA. The ends were cut back, 1 base at V and 1 base at J, with 8 bases in the middle. In DNA, the CDR3 is TGTGCCAGCAGCTTAGTTGCGACTTCCTACAATGAGCAGTTCTTC. It is translated as CASSLVATSYNEQFF. The full variable domain, completed using reference TRBV11-3 and TRBJ2-1, is EAGVVQSPRYKIIEKKQPVAFWCNPISGHNTLYWYLQNLGQGPELLIRYENEEAVDDSQLPKDRFSAERLKGVDSTLKIQPAELGDSAVYLCASSLVATSYNEQFFGPGTRLTVL.

The V call is TRBV4-2, the J call TRBJ1-4; the D gene is possibly TRBD1 (6 bases). V was shortened by 0 bases and J by 4 bases, with 18 bases between the two germline ends. The CDR3 covers 18 residues. Germline V CDR1 and CDR2: LGHNA, YNFKEQ. The CDR3: CASSQEWGGRRVNEKLFF. The CDR3 DNA reads TGTGCCAGCAGCCAAGAATGGGGGGGGCGGCGGGTTAATGAAAAACTGTTTTTT.

The V call is TRBV6-1, the J call TRBJ1-1; D not certain. V was cut by 6 bases and J by 5 bases, with 13 bases left in between. The CDR3 is 13 residues long. The germline gives CDR1 MNHNS, CDR2 SASEGT. In DNA form, the CDR3 reads TGTGCCAGCAGGGACGGCCGAGGGACTGAAGCTTTCTTT. Its protein product is CASRDGRGTEAFF.

The count of this clone is one. The chain employs TRBV6-5 and TRBJ1-5; D may be TRBD1 (6 bases). The V gene lost 5 bases and the J gene lost 4 bases, with 15 bases spanning the gap. Germline-derived CDR1 and CDR2 are MNHEY and SVGAGI. The CDR3 spans 15 residues. This CDR3 is CASSHRDQGNQPQHF. Written as DNA, the CDR3 is TGTGCCAGCAGTCACAGGGATCAGGGAAATCAGCCCCAGCATTTT.

The CDR3 loop is CASSLQGAQETQYF. The CDR3 DNA reads as TGTGCCAGCAGCTTACAGGGGGCCCAAGAGACCCAGTACTTC. This sequence joins TRBV5-6 and TRBJ2-5; 9 bases are a match to TRBD1. The CDR3 spans 14 residues. Germline V CDR1 and CDR2: SGHDT, YYEEEE. V shed 2 bases, J shed 1 base, and the junction held 0 bases outside the gene matches.

V gene TRBV19 combines with J gene TRBJ2-2; TRBD2 aligns across 7 bases. CDR3 length equals 16 residues. Per germline, CDR1 LNHDA and CDR2 SQIVND (reference sequence). V was pared by 3 bases and J by 0 bases, with 4 bases of the junction left unmatched. In DNA, the CDR3 is TGTGCCAGTAGTATGGTCCGGGGGGCGAACACCGGGGAGCTGTTTTTT. Protein product: CASSMVRGANTGELFF.

V gene TRBV11-2 combines with J gene TRBJ2-7; possibly TRBD1 for D (6 bases). The CDR3 length is 15 residues. The V end lost 6 bases, the J end lost 3 bases, and 18 bases lay between the germline ends. Per germline, CDR1 SGHAT and CDR2 FQNNGV. The CDR3 region is CASRIRDTQYYEQYF. As DNA, the CDR3 is TGTGCCAGCAGAATCCGGGACACTCAATACTACGAGCAGTACTTC.

This chain uses TRBV7-8 with TRBJ1-2, with a tentative D call TRBD1 (5 bases). Germline CDR1 is SGHVS and CDR2 is FQNEAQ. This CDR3 contains 13 residues. The V end was cut by 5 bases, the J end by 6 bases, with 13 bases between. The CDR3 region is CASSGDRFNGYTF. In DNA, the CDR3 is TGTGCCAGCAGCGGAGACAGATTCAATGGCTACACCTTC.

The chain is built from TRBV29-1 and TRBJ1-2, with 11 bases aligning to TRBD1. Germline V gene lookup returns CDR1 SQVTM and CDR2 ANQGSEA. The CDR3 extends over 12 amino acids. Unmatched junction bases numbered 3, after V lost 6 bases and J lost 6 bases. CDR3 DNA sequence: TGCAGCGTGGACAGGGGGCTTCATGGCTACACCTTC. Residues: CSVDRGLHGYTF.

The chain employs TRBV2 and TRBJ2-5; the D gene is possibly TRBD2 (6 bases). The germline gives CDR1 SNHLY, CDR2 FYNNEI. V gave up 4 bases and J gave up 2 bases, with 11 bases separating them. CDR3 size: 14 residues. CDR3 in amino acids: CASSAGGGQETQYF. CDR3 DNA sequence: TGTGCCAGCAGTGCCGGAGGAGGGCAAGAGACCCAGTACTTC.

This clone was picked up a small number of times. The rearrangement joins TRBV5-5 to TRBJ1-4; no definite D call. Deletions cut 0 bases from V and 11 bases from J, with 14 bases between. CDR1 is SGHKS and CDR2 is YYEKEE in the germline V gene (reference sequence). This CDR3 contains 14 residues. CDR3 sequence (DNA): TGTGCCAGCAGCTTGGGGCCCCCGGGAGGGAAACTGTTTTTT. Protein product: CASSLGPPGGKLFF.

The V and J genes are TRBV12-3 or TRBV12-4 and TRBJ1-1; unclear D gene. The CDR3 extends over 13 amino acids. V lost 6 bases, J lost 3 bases, and 11 bases lay in between. The CDR3 nucleotides read TGTGCCAGCAGCTTCAACAGAGACACTGAAGCTTTCTTT. Its protein product is CASSFNRDTEAFF.

The chain uses TRBV5-1 and TRBJ2-7; D unclear. V dropped 9 bases and J dropped 0 bases, with 16 bases sitting between them. The germline gives CDR1 SGHRS, CDR2 YFSETQ. This CDR3 has 14 residues. This CDR3 reads CATADTPSSYEQYF. For the CDR3, the DNA is TGCGCCACCGCTGACACCCCGAGCTCCTACGAGCAGTACTTC.

The chain combines TRBV4-1 with TRBJ1-4; no clear D gene. The CDR3 extends over 17 amino acids. The germline CDR1 and CDR2 sequences are MGHRA and YSYEKL. Trimming took 0 bases from V and 0 from J, leaving 11 bases between them. CDR3 in amino acids: CASSQETSITTNEKLFF. CDR3 in DNA: TGCGCCAGCAGCCAAGAAACATCGATTACAACTAATGAAAAACTGTTTTTT.

This clone was seen just once. Other nucleotide sequences from this sample produce the same CDR3. This chain joins TRBV20-1 and TRBJ2-7, with a weak D call TRBD2 (5 bases). The CDR3 is 11 amino acids. The germline V gene has CDR1 DFQATT and CDR2 SNEGSKA (reference sequence). V was trimmed by 6 bases and J by 5 bases, leaving 11 bases between them. The CDR3 nucleotides are TGCAGTGCGCGAAGCGGCCACGAGCAGTACTTC. Amino acid sequence: CSARSGHEQYF.

This chain connects TRBV28 to TRBJ2-7; weak D call: TRBD2 (5 bases). Germline lookup yields CDR1 MDHEN and CDR2 SYDVKM. This CDR3 region has 16 residues. V lost 5 bases to trimming and J lost 3 bases, with 20 bases between them. The chain's CDR3 is CASSPRDPRTGYEQYF. CDR3 sequence (DNA): TGTGCCAGCAGTCCCCGGGATCCCAGGACCGGCTACGAGCAGTACTTC.

This chain links TRBV19 with TRBJ1-3; 7 bases are a match to TRBD1. The CDR3 sequence is 15 residues long. The germline V gene has CDR1 LNHDA and CDR2 SQIVND (reference sequence). V shed 3 bases and J 0 bases; nucleotides not matched to a gene: 2. The CDR3 loop is CASSIGTASGNTIYF. In DNA form, the CDR3 reads TGTGCCAGTAGTATTGGGACAGCCTCTGGAAACACCATATATTTT. The full variable domain, rest sourced from reference TRBV19 and TRBJ1-3, is DGGITQSPKYLFRKEGQNVTLSCEQNLNHDAMYWYRQDPGQGLRLIYYSQIVNDFQKGDIAEGYSVSREKKESFPLTVTSAQKNPTAFYLCASSIGTASGNTIYFGEGSWLTVV.

The J gene is TRBJ2-7, the V gene TRBV6-5, with D tentatively TRBD2 (5 bases). The germline gives CDR1 MNHEY, CDR2 SVGAGI. The CDR3 contains 13 residues. With 7 bases removed from V and 2 bases from J, the gap between germline ends came to 12 bases. In DNA form, the CDR3 reads TGTGCCAGCATACGAGCGACTACCTACGAGCAGTACTTC. This translates into CASIRATTYEQYF.

J is TRBJ1-1 and V is TRBV9, with TRBD1 identical over 7 bases. This CDR3 has 15 amino acids. Trimming cost V 0 bases and J 5 bases; bases outside gene matches: 7. Germline loops: CDR1 SGDLS, CDR2 YYNGEE. The CDR3, as DNA: TGTGCCAGCAGCGTAGGGGCAGGGGGTTTAACTGAAGCTTTCTTT. This codes for CASSVGAGGLTEAFF.

This chain uses TRBV7-2 with TRBJ2-5; TRBD2 aligns across 10 bases. The ends lost 3 bases at V and 1 base at J; junction bases unmatched: 14. CDR1 and CDR2 (germline): SGHTA, FQGNSA. CDR3 size: 19 residues. CDR3 sequence reads: CASSFSGGTPRRFQETQYF. The CDR3 nucleotides are TGTGCCAGCAGCTTTAGCGGGGGGACCCCAAGACGCTTCCAAGAGACCCAGTACTTC.

The chain couples TRBV9 to TRBJ2-3, with D tentatively TRBD2 (6 bases). V was clipped by 4 bases and J by 3 bases, with 18 bases between them. There are 16 residues in the CDR3. CDR1 and CDR2 from the germline V gene are SGDLS and YYNGEE. CDR3 region: CASSPYVGGVTDTQYF. The DNA for the CDR3 is TGTGCCAGCAGCCCCTACGTCGGCGGGGTGACAGATACGCAGTATTTT.